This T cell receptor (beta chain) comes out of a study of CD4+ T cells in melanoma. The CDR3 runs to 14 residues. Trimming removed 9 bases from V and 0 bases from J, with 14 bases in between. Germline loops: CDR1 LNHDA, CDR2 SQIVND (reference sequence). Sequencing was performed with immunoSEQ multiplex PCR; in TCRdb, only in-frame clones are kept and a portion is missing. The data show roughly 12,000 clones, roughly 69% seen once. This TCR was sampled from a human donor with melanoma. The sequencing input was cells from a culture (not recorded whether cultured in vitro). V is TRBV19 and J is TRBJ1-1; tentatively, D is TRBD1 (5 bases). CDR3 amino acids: CASRGPSVNTEAFF. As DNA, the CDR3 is TGTGCCAGCCGGGGACCGTCAGTGAACACTGAAGCTTTCTTT.